These T cell receptor beta chains were read from a single sample in a study of blood T cell repertoires in COVID-19. Using immunoSEQ multiplex PCR, the repertoire was profiled, and TCRdb retains in-frame clones only, with some absent. This sample has more than 200,000 clones; roughly 80% occur once, and the top ten carry 8% to 11%. The material sequenced was peripheral blood. The source of these receptors is an elderly woman with COVID-19, enrolled during active disease. The CDR3 runs from the conserved cysteine through the conserved F or W. The D gene is left open where the match is weak. Some rows have no size entry. The others give once, few or many, or a class for an expanded clone.

TRBJ1-2,-,TRBV5-4,-,CASSLPPGRETLANYGYTF,TGTGCCAGCAGCTTACCCCCGGGTCGGGAAACCTTAGCTAACTATGGCTACACCTTC
TRBJ2-1,-,TRBV18,-,CASSKGVGAEQFF,TGTGCCAGCTCAAAGGGGGTCGGGGCTGAGCAGTTCTTC
TRBJ2-1,-,TRBV7-2,TRBD2,CASSLGGASRGGNEQFF,TGTGCCAGCAGCTTAGGAGGCGCATCGCGGGGGGGCAATGAGCAGTTCTTC
TRBJ1-5,-,TRBV5-6,TRBD1,CASSLIGTGGNQPQHF,TGTGCCAGCAGCTTGATCGGGACAGGTGGCAATCAGCCCCAGCATTTT
TRBJ1-1,-,TRBV7-2,-,CASSLGWGKPGDTEAFF,TGTGCCAGCAGTCTCGGGTGGGGAAAACCGGGGGACACTGAAGCTTTCTTT
TRBJ2-7,-,TRBV5-1,-,CAKRGWQYF,TGCGCCAAACGAGGTTGGCAGTACTTC
TRBJ1-2,-,TRBV19,TRBD1,CASSIGGDRGYTF,TGTGCCAGTAGTATAGGCGGGGACAGGGGCTACACCTTC
TRBJ2-2,-,TRBV10-3,-,CAISESGHLNTGELFF,TGTGCCATCAGTGAATCGGGACACTTGAACACCGGGGAGCTGTTTTTT
TRBJ1-6,-,TRBV7-9,-,CASSLARPGASPLHF,TGTGCCAGCAGCTTAGCGCGACCAGGGGCCTCACCCCTCCACTTT
TRBJ1-3,-,TRBV29-1,-,CSVEDYSGSGNTIYF,TGCAGCGTTGAAGATTACAGCGGCTCTGGAAACACCATATATTTT
TRBJ1-2,-,TRBV5-8,-,CASSPRTVLNYGYTF,TGTGCCAGCAGCCCCCGGACAGTTCTTAACTATGGCTACACCTTC
TRBJ1-1,-,TRBV6-4,TRBD1,CARIGGCTEAFF,TGTGCCAGAATAGGGGGCTGCACTGAAGCTTTCTTT
TRBJ2-7,-,TRBV30,-,CAWGPSSYEQYF,TGTGCCTGGGGACCGAGCTCCTACGAGCAGTACTTC
TRBJ1-2,-,TRBV7-2,TRBD1,CASREGAANYGYTF,TGTGCCAGCCGCGAGGGGGCCGCTAACTATGGCTACACCTTC
TRBJ1-3,-,TRBV25-1,TRBD1,CASSTADRGGNTIYF,TGTGCCAGCAGCACCGCCGACAGGGGAGGAAACACCATATATTTT
TRBJ1-5,-,TRBV6-2/TRBV6-3,TRBD1,CASSGGQGALRHQPQHF,TGTGCCAGCAGCGGTGGACAGGGGGCTCTGAGGCATCAGCCCCAGCATTTT
TRBJ2-3,-,TRBV6-2/TRBV6-3,TRBD2,CASSSGLAGGPIRDTQYF,TGTGCCAGCAGTTCGGGACTAGCGGGGGGGCCAATTCGAGATACGCAGTATTTT
TRBJ2-1,few,TRBV10-1,TRBD2,CASSEAGGPYNEQFF,TGCGCCAGCAGTGAAGCGGGGGGGCCCTACAATGAGCAGTTCTTC
TRBJ2-7,-,TRBV7-8,TRBD1,CASSLGTGGSYEQYF,TGTGCCAGCAGCTTAGGGACAGGGGGTTCCTACGAGCAGTACTTC
TRBJ1-2,few,TRBV19,TRBD1,CASRGTGYGYTF,TGTGCCAGTAGGGGGACAGGCTATGGCTACACCTTC
TRBJ2-1,-,TRBV19,TRBD2,CASSPEGAGGLYNEQFF,TGTGCCAGTAGTCCAGAGGGAGCGGGGGGCCTTTACAATGAGCAGTTCTTC
TRBJ1-1,-,TRBV28,-,CASSFVGGATLNTEAFF,TGTGCCAGCAGTTTCGTGGGAGGGGCGACTCTAAACACTGAAGCTTTCTTT
TRBJ2-7,-,TRBV6-5,TRBD1,CASTSRPGQGHEQYF,TGTGCCAGCACTTCCCGTCCGGGACAGGGCCACGAGCAGTACTTC
TRBJ1-1,-,TRBV6-5,-,CASSTRGGLNTEAFF,TGTGCCAGCAGTACAAGGGGGGGGCTGAACACTGAAGCTTTCTTT
TRBJ1-5,-,TRBV7-8,TRBD1,CASSLLGQFNQPQHF,TGTGCCAGCAGCTTATTGGGACAGTTCAATCAGCCCCAGCATTTT
TRBJ2-7,few,TRBV11-2,-,CASSSTGYEQYF,TGTGCCAGCAGCTCCACGGGGTACGAGCAGTACTTC
TRBJ2-3,-,TRBV5-1,-,CASSLAGGPGTDTQYF,TGCGCCAGCAGCTTGGCCGGGGGACCAGGCACAGATACGCAGTATTTT
TRBJ1-1,few,TRBV10-3,-,CAIGFRDTEAFF,TGTGCCATCGGGTTCCGGGACACTGAAGCTTTCTTT
TRBJ1-2,-,TRBV5-5,-,CASSLRMDGLYGYTF,TGTGCCAGCAGTCTTCGCATGGACGGACTTTATGGCTACACCTTC